Here is one TCR beta chain with its context. Original data processing: Estimated nucleated cell counts came from reference gene primer amplification. Libraries were prepared by immunoSEQ multiplex PCR; TCRdb keeps only in-frame clonotypes and omits some of them. V, J and clone size derive from that table, while D and trimming were established from the DNA sequence. The sample lists 310,000 or so clones; approximately 88% were seen once. The germline V gene has CDR1 MGHRA and CDR2 YSYEKL. The germline V and J ends were trimmed by 0 bases and 2 bases, with 10 bases remaining between them. CDR3 size: 15 residues. This sample was included in a study of blood T cell repertoires in COVID-19. The study recruited people aged 18 to 89 years across 20 to 30 US areas. Cohort 3 recovered donors had two negative PCRs, clearance, or symptom resolution.

The source material was PBMCs or T cells enriched from blood (not recorded which). The receptor comes from a woman between 18 and 29 years old who had recovered from COVID-19. This chain links TRBV4-1 with TRBJ1-1, with D unclear. The CDR3 reads CASSQEFGINTEAFF. CDR3 DNA sequence: TGCGCCAGCAGCCAAGAGTTCGGTATAAACACTGAAGCTTTCTTT.